What follows are 20 T cell receptor beta chains derived from one specimen sequenced in a study of blood T cell repertoires in COVID-19. The method was immunoSEQ multiplex PCR; TCRdb's version includes in-frame clones alone and lacks a portion of them. This repertoire shows approximately 25,000 clones, 55% to 85% found once; its top ten account for 43%. The material sequenced was peripheral blood. The receptors were sampled from a woman older than 75 with acute or convalescent COVID-19.

The V call is TRBV5-4, the J call TRBJ2-7; 7 bases line up with TRBD2. Per germline, CDR1 SGHNT and CDR2 YYREEE (reference sequence). The CDR3 totals 15 residues. The J segment lost 4 bases and the V segment lost 4 bases, leaving 11 bases of the junction unmatched. CDR3 in DNA: TGTGCCAGCAGCGATCCAGATGACGGGAGGTACGAGCAGTACTTC. Its translation: CASSDPDDGRYEQYF.

The chain joins TRBV7-3 to TRBJ2-7, with TRBD1 as a possible D gene (5 bases). V lost 4 bases, J lost 2 bases, and 12 bases lay in between. Looked up from germline, CDR1 is SGHTA and CDR2 is FQGTGA. There are 14 residues in the CDR3. The CDR3 sequence is CASSWGAGTYEQYF. As DNA, the CDR3 is TGTGCCAGCAGCTGGGGCGCAGGAACCTACGAGCAGTACTTC.

The V gene is TRBV7-8, the J gene TRBJ2-7; 16 nucleotides line up with TRBD2. This CDR3 comprises 18 residues. Looked up from germline, CDR1 is SGHVS and CDR2 is FQNEAQ. CDR3 residues: CASLEGLAGGPFPYEQYF. CDR3 sequence (DNA): TGTGCGAGTCTAGAGGGACTAGCGGGAGGGCCTTTCCCCTACGAGCAGTACTTC.

V gene TRBV2 combines with J gene TRBJ2-1; 10 nucleotides match TRBD1. The ends lost 6 bases at V and 7 bases at J; junction bases unmatched: 9. The CDR3 spans 15 residues. CDR1 SNHLY and CDR2 FYNNEI come from the germline V gene. CDR3 in amino acids: CASRVLRGQGNEQFF. The CDR3 DNA follows: TGTGCCAGCAGAGTCCTAAGGGGACAGGGGAATGAGCAGTTCTTC.

Only one count was recorded for this clone. The DNA of the CDR3 is TGTGCCAGCAATAAGGGAGCTAACTATGGCTACACCTTC. The encoded protein is CASNKGANYGYTF. The chain uses TRBV6-5 and TRBJ1-2; D is uncertain. The CDR3 has 13 residues. Germline CDR1 reads MNHEY; CDR2 reads SVGAGI. V lost 7 bases and J lost 0, with 9 bases in between.

The chain recombines TRBV6-2 or TRBV6-3 with TRBJ1-5, with D maybe TRBD1 (5 bases). CDR1 MNHEY and CDR2 SVGEGT come from the germline V gene. The CDR3 extends over 12 amino acids. V lost 6 bases and J lost 6, with 9 bases in between. CDR3 loop: CASSWGGQPQHF. The DNA for the CDR3 is TGTGCCAGCAGCTGGGGGGGTCAGCCCCAGCATTTT.

The genes are TRBV24-1 and TRBJ1-5, with a weak D call TRBD1 (6 bases). The CDR3 consists of 12 residues. With 4 bases removed from V and 11 bases from J, the gap between germline ends came to 11 bases. Germline V gene sequence: CDR1 KGHDR, CDR2 SFDVKD. Written as DNA, the CDR3 is TGTGCCACCAGTGACTCTAACAGGGCCCAGCATTTT. This sequence encodes CATSDSNRAQHF.

The chain recombines TRBV4-1 with TRBJ1-1, with a possible D match to TRBD1 (6 bases). The CDR3 has 16 residues. V lost 2 bases and J 3 bases, leaving 16 bases between the germline ends. Germline V gene sequence: CDR1 MGHRA, CDR2 YSYEKL. CDR3: CASSQSPGGADTEAFF. CDR3 in DNA: TGCGCCAGCAGCCAAAGCCCCGGGGGGGCCGACACTGAAGCTTTCTTT.

The CDR3, as DNA: TGTGCCAGCAGTTACCCGACACCTCTGCACCCCAATGAGCAGTTCTTC. Its protein product is CASSYPTPLHPNEQFF. The chain combines TRBV6-6 with TRBJ2-1; D uncertain. V was pared by 2 bases and J by 6 bases, with 17 bases between. The germline V gene encodes CDR1 MNHNY and CDR2 SVGAGI (reference sequence). The CDR3 covers 16 residues.

This clone was observed once. The chain recombines TRBV27 with TRBJ1-4; 8 bases line up with TRBD1. V shed 6 bases, J shed 7 bases, and the junction held 4 bases outside the gene matches. The CDR3 has 13 amino acids. The germline V gene encodes CDR1 MNHEY and CDR2 SMNVEV (reference sequence). CDR3 region: CASSRGRGEKLFF. In DNA, the CDR3 is TGTGCCAGCAGCAGGGGGCGCGGTGAAAAACTGTTTTTT.

The chain combines TRBV7-9 with TRBJ2-4; a weak D match, TRBD2 (6 bases). The CDR3 extends over 14 amino acids. The V gene's germline CDR1 is SEHNR and CDR2 FQNEAQ (reference sequence). With 4 bases removed from V and 9 bases from J, the gap between germline ends came to 16 bases. The CDR3 loop reads CASSSTPGVGIQYF. In DNA form, the CDR3 reads TGTGCCAGCAGCTCCACCCCGGGGGTGGGCATTCAGTACTTC. The full variable domain, in which reference TRBV7-9 and TRBJ2-4 provide the parts outside the CDR3, is DTGVSQNPRHKITKRGQNVTFRCDPISEHNRLYWYRQTLGQGPEFLTYFQNEAQLEKSRLLSDRFSAERPKGSFSTLEIQRTEQGDSAMYLCASSSTPGVGIQYFGAGTRLSVL.

The rearrangement links TRBV6-5 to TRBJ1-3; D remains ambiguous. V lost 7 bases and J lost 4, with 8 bases in between. CDR1 is MNHEY, CDR2 SVGAGI, per germline. The CDR3 sequence is 12 residues long. The CDR3 DNA follows: TGTGCCAGCACCGACGGGGGAAACACCATATATTTT. Protein sequence: CASTDGGNTIYF.

The chain recombines TRBV2 with TRBJ1-2, with 8 bases that match TRBD1. Germline trimming cut 2 bases from V and 6 bases from J; bases unmatched to any gene: 2. Germline V CDR1 and CDR2: SNHLY, FYNNEI. The CDR3 extends over 13 amino acids. The CDR3 loop reads CASSERGQDGYTF. The CDR3 DNA sequence: TGTGCCAGCAGTGAACGGGGACAGGATGGCTACACCTTC.

The chain couples TRBV7-8 to TRBJ1-4; D uncertain. Looked up from germline, CDR1 is SGHVS and CDR2 is FQNEAQ. V shed 1 base and J shed 8 bases, with 11 bases lying between them. This CDR3 comprises 14 residues. CDR3 sequence: CASSLGAFTEKLFF. CDR3 nucleotides: TGTGCCAGCAGCTTAGGGGCCTTTACCGAAAAACTGTTTTTT.

This chain links TRBV3-1 (or the pseudogene TRBV3-2) with TRBJ1-4, with D uncertain. In germline, CDR1 is LGHDT, CDR2 YNNKEL (reference sequence). This CDR3 contains 15 residues. Trimming took 4 bases from V and 3 from J, leaving 12 bases between them. In DNA form, the CDR3 reads TGTGCCAGCAGCCGATTCGGCGGAGCTAATGAAAAACTGTTTTTT. Protein: CASSRFGGANEKLFF.

This chain links TRBV7-9 with TRBJ1-1; TRBD1 might be the D (6 bases). Germline assignment: CDR1 SEHNR and CDR2 FQNEAQ (reference sequence). Trimming took off 2 bases at V and 6 bases at J, with 13 bases between the two ends. This CDR3 is built from 14 residues. The CDR3 loop is CASSLQQGDSEAFF. CDR3 DNA sequence: TGTGCCAGCAGCTTACAACAGGGTGACTCTGAAGCTTTCTTT.

The chain joins TRBV30 to TRBJ2-3; maybe TRBD1 (6 bases). The germline CDR1 and CDR2 sequences are GTSNPN and SVGIG (reference sequence). The V end lost 3 bases, the J end lost 4 bases, and 29 bases lay between the germline ends. This CDR3 spans 19 amino acids. CDR3: CAWSAGVVVGGAAADTQYF. The CDR3 region has the DNA TGTGCCTGGAGCGCCGGGGTGGTTGTAGGGGGAGCGGCAGCAGATACGCAGTATTTT. The variable domain in full, with the rest retrieved from reference TRBV30 and TRBJ2-3, is SQTIHQWPATLVQPVGSPLSLECTVEGTSNPNLYWYRQAAGRGLQLLFYSVGIGQISSEVPQNLSASRPQDRQFILSSKKLLLSDSGFYLCAWSAGVVVGGAAADTQYFGPGTRLTVL.

This clone was detected only once. The V gene is TRBV19, the J gene TRBJ1-4, with 7 nucleotides matching TRBD1. Germline V gene data show CDR1 as LNHDA and CDR2 as SQIVND (reference sequence). Trimming at V came to 10 bases and at J to 8 bases, leaving 13 bases not matched to a gene. The CDR3 sequence is 14 residues long. As DNA, the CDR3 is TGTGCCACCCGCCGGACAGGAGGGGAAGAAAAACTGTTTTTT. Translation: CATRRTGGEEKLFF.

The V gene is TRBV2, the J gene TRBJ1-2; 8 bases agree with TRBD1. V shed 8 bases, J shed 8 bases, and the junction held 7 bases outside the gene matches. Germline assignment: CDR1 SNHLY and CDR2 FYNNEI. This CDR3 has 12 amino acids. The CDR3 DNA reads as TGTGCCAGCTCCGGGACAGGCGAAGGCTACACCTTC. Protein: CASSGTGEGYTF.

V is TRBV18 and J is TRBJ2-1, with D uncertain. Germline V gene sequence: CDR1 KGHSH, CDR2 LQKENI. V was pared by 4 bases and J by 5 bases, with 9 bases between. The CDR3 has 13 amino acids. The CDR3 bases are TGTGCCAGCTCACTGGCCTCAAACAATGAGCAGTTCTTC. Amino acids: CASSLASNNEQFF.